Listed below are T cell receptor beta chains from one sample, sequenced in a study of CXCR3-negative and CXCR3-positive naive CD8 T cells. With the 5' RACE reads reprocessed, TCRdb shows one record per CDR3 protein and no DNA. Recorded here are tens of thousands of distinct CDR3 sequences; the top ten clones represent more than 12%. The sequenced material came from memory CD8+ T cells from blood. The receptors shown here come from a human donor in good health. Some clones in this sample may be carry-over from other donors' samples. The CDR3 runs from the conserved cysteine through the conserved F or W. Size values are once, few and many counts, or a class for expanded clones, and some rows have none.

j_call: TRBJ2-5
v_call: TRBV29-1
clone_size: NA
cdr3_aa: CSGLGGQETQYF

j_call: TRBJ2-7
v_call: TRBV6-5
clone_size: NA
cdr3_aa: CASRTGTRKAYEQYF

j_call: TRBJ2-5
v_call: TRBV6-5
clone_size: NA
cdr3_aa: CASSYYGGSGETQYF

j_call: TRBJ2-2
v_call: TRBV29-1
clone_size: NA
cdr3_aa: CSVGLAGNTGELFF

j_call: TRBJ2-1
v_call: TRBV9
clone_size: NA
cdr3_aa: CASSVEGTSLPYNEQFF

j_call: TRBJ2-5
v_call: TRBV7-9
clone_size: NA
cdr3_aa: CASSDRNRDTQETQYF

j_call: TRBJ2-3
v_call: TRBV19
clone_size: NA
cdr3_aa: CASSTGQGAPDTQYF

j_call: TRBJ2-5
v_call: TRBV7-6
clone_size: NA
cdr3_aa: CASSLWGYQETQYF

j_call: TRBJ2-7
v_call: TRBV28
clone_size: NA
cdr3_aa: CASSPGTRSSYEQYF

j_call: TRBJ1-1
v_call: TRBV12-3/TRBV12-4
clone_size: NA
cdr3_aa: CASSLARNTEAFF

j_call: TRBJ2-5
v_call: TRBV28
clone_size: NA
cdr3_aa: CASHNAVQETQYF

j_call: TRBJ2-2
v_call: TRBV10-3
clone_size: NA
cdr3_aa: CAISIRDSGTGELFF

j_call: TRBJ1-5
v_call: TRBV6-2/TRBV6-3
clone_size: NA
cdr3_aa: CASSYSSENQPQHF

j_call: TRBJ2-2
v_call: TRBV6-5
clone_size: NA
cdr3_aa: CASSATLGSRGLGTGELFF

j_call: TRBJ2-7
v_call: TRBV5-5
clone_size: NA
cdr3_aa: CASSPGAPSSYEQYF

j_call: TRBJ1-6
v_call: TRBV7-9
clone_size: NA
cdr3_aa: CASSQGGVPPLHF

j_call: TRBJ1-1
v_call: TRBV29-1
clone_size: NA
cdr3_aa: CSVRGQGLSEAFF

j_call: TRBJ2-3
v_call: TRBV29-1
clone_size: NA
cdr3_aa: CSVVPGTTDTQYF

j_call: TRBJ1-2
v_call: TRBV4-1
clone_size: NA
cdr3_aa: CASSQVRGEDGYTF

j_call: TRBJ1-6
v_call: TRBV25-1
clone_size: NA
cdr3_aa: CASSLTASSYNSPLHF

j_call: TRBJ2-7
v_call: TRBV5-1
clone_size: medium-sized
cdr3_aa: CASSPGDSSYEQYF

j_call: TRBJ1-5
v_call: TRBV21-1
clone_size: NA
cdr3_aa: CASSSPRGSNQPQHF

j_call: TRBJ2-1
v_call: TRBV29-1
clone_size: NA
cdr3_aa: CSVGGQFEQFF

j_call: TRBJ2-7
v_call: TRBV9
clone_size: NA
cdr3_aa: CASSARDRAYEQYF

j_call: TRBJ2-5
v_call: TRBV6-4
clone_size: NA
cdr3_aa: CASSEGQGAETQYF

j_call: TRBJ2-7
v_call: TRBV28
clone_size: NA
cdr3_aa: CASSEIRVYEQYF

j_call: TRBJ2-7
v_call: TRBV10-3
clone_size: NA
cdr3_aa: CAISDDSPGTYNEQYF

j_call: TRBJ2-1
v_call: TRBV11-2
clone_size: NA
cdr3_aa: CASSQGRGQYNEQFF

j_call: TRBJ2-7
v_call: TRBV6-2/TRBV6-3
clone_size: NA
cdr3_aa: CASSPAAGRSREQYF

j_call: TRBJ2-7
v_call: TRBV19
clone_size: NA
cdr3_aa: CASSSTGPSEQYF

j_call: TRBJ2-6
v_call: TRBV4-2
clone_size: NA
cdr3_aa: CASSQETASGANVLTF

j_call: TRBJ2-5
v_call: TRBV14
clone_size: NA
cdr3_aa: CASSQAGTGVWKTQYF

j_call: TRBJ2-1
v_call: TRBV4-1
clone_size: NA
cdr3_aa: CASSPTSASYNEQFF

j_call: TRBJ2-2
v_call: TRBV20-1
clone_size: NA
cdr3_aa: CSARPLGDSLSNTGELFF

j_call: TRBJ2-7
v_call: TRBV12-3/TRBV12-4
clone_size: NA
cdr3_aa: CASSPFLNYEQYF

j_call: TRBJ1-1
v_call: TRBV28
clone_size: NA
cdr3_aa: CASSLSGGGNTEAFF

j_call: TRBJ2-1
v_call: TRBV11-3
clone_size: NA
cdr3_aa: CASSLGKTYEQFF

j_call: TRBJ1-4
v_call: TRBV20-1
clone_size: NA
cdr3_aa: CSARVDSAGLTEKLFF

j_call: TRBJ2-1
v_call: TRBV4-3
clone_size: NA
cdr3_aa: CASSRRDTDYDEQFF

j_call: TRBJ2-3
v_call: TRBV28
clone_size: NA
cdr3_aa: CASSSRTSGRPGTDTQYF

j_call: TRBJ2-1
v_call: TRBV6-4
clone_size: medium-sized
cdr3_aa: CASSDSPSGGYNEQFF

j_call: TRBJ1-3
v_call: TRBV7-6
clone_size: NA
cdr3_aa: CASSLAHSGIENTIYF

j_call: TRBJ2-7
v_call: TRBV28
clone_size: NA
cdr3_aa: CASSPDGDEQYF

j_call: TRBJ2-7
v_call: TRBV6-5
clone_size: NA
cdr3_aa: CASSYGAVSGDEQYF

j_call: TRBJ2-6
v_call: TRBV7-9
clone_size: NA
cdr3_aa: CASSTGRLRGNSGANVLTF

j_call: TRBJ2-2
v_call: TRBV25-1
clone_size: NA
cdr3_aa: CASSDTGDYLNTGELFF

j_call: TRBJ2-3
v_call: TRBV4-3
clone_size: NA
cdr3_aa: CASSAGREPDTQYF

j_call: TRBJ2-1
v_call: TRBV14
clone_size: medium-sized
cdr3_aa: CASSQDDSSLDEQFF

j_call: TRBJ2-7
v_call: TRBV7-2
clone_size: NA
cdr3_aa: CASSLGGVGSYEQYF

j_call: TRBJ2-6
v_call: TRBV15
clone_size: NA
cdr3_aa: CATSPSGGSGANVLTF

j_call: TRBJ2-7
v_call: TRBV12-3/TRBV12-4
clone_size: NA
cdr3_aa: CASSQTVAASYEQYF

j_call: TRBJ2-1
v_call: TRBV7-9
clone_size: NA
cdr3_aa: CASSLPHNYNEQIF

j_call: TRBJ1-5
v_call: TRBV28
clone_size: NA
cdr3_aa: CASSPTRYRSNQPQHF

j_call: TRBJ2-2
v_call: TRBV6-5
clone_size: NA
cdr3_aa: CASSYPTGGGTNTGELFF

j_call: TRBJ2-7
v_call: TRBV28
clone_size: NA
cdr3_aa: CASSFGDIVTNEQYF

j_call: TRBJ2-1
v_call: TRBV7-8
clone_size: NA
cdr3_aa: CASSHGPRNEQFF

j_call: TRBJ1-1
v_call: TRBV2
clone_size: NA
cdr3_aa: CASKPLTGGTEAFF